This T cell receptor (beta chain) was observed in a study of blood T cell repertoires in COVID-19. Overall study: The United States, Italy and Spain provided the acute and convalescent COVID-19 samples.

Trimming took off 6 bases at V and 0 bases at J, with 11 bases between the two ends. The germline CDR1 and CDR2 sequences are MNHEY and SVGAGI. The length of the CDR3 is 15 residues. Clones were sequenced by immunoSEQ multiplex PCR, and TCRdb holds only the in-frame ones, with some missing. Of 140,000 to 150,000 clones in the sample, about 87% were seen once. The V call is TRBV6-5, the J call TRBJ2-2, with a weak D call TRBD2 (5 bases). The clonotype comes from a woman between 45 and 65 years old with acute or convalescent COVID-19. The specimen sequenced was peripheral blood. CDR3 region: CASRGSVANTGELFF. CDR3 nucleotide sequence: TGTGCCAGCAGGGGGAGCGTCGCGAACACCGGGGAGCTGTTTTTT.